This TCR beta chain was identified during a study of cytomegalovirus exposure and HLA in healthy donors. As for this clone: Its cognate antigen is unknown.

The study drew the donors from its roughly 120-subject validation cohort, separate from the approximately 670-subject first cohort. General observations from the study: In vitro checks showed that a few CMV-associated chains really do target CMV antigens.

Clones were sequenced by immunoSEQ multiplex PCR, and TCRdb holds only the in-frame ones, with some missing. The sample holds about 65,000 clones; 92% are singletons and the top ten take around 1.2%. CDR3 length: 14 amino acids. Germline assignment: CDR1 SGHTS and CDR2 YDEGEE. V was cut by 10 bases and J by 1 base, with 15 bases left in between. The TCR comes from a woman aged 18-29 years in good health and CMV-seronegative. The sample comprised PBMCs. The V gene is TRBV5-8, the J gene TRBJ2-1; perhaps TRBD2 as D (6 bases). CDR3 amino acids: CASVWDSSYNEQFF. The DNA of the CDR3 is TGTGCCTCAGTCTGGGACTCTTCCTACAATGAGCAGTTCTTC.